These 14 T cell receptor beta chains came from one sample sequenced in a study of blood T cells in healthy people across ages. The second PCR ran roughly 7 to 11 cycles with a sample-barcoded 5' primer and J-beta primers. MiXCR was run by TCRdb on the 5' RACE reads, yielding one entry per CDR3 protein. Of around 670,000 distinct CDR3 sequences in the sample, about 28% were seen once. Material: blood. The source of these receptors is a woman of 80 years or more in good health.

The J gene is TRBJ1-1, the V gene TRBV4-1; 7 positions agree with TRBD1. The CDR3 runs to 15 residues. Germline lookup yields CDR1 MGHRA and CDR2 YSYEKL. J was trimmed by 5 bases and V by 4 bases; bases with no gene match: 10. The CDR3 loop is CASSPRGPLDTEAFF. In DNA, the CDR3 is TGCGCCAGCAGCCCTAGGGGGCCTCTCGATACTGAAGCTTTCTTT.

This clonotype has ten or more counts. The CDR3 sequence is CASSLTPGEQYF. The CDR3 coding sequence is TGTGCCAGCAGTTTGACTCCGGGGGAGCAGTACTTC. The J gene is TRBJ2-7, the V gene TRBV12-3 or TRBV12-4; possible D gene TRBD2, 5 bases. This CDR3 region has 12 residues. Trimming removed 3 bases at V and 7 bases at J, with 10 bases between.

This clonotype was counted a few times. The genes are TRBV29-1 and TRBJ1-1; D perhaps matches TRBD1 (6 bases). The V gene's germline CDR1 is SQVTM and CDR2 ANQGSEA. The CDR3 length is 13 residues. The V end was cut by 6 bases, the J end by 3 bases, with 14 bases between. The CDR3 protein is CSVRQVKDTEAFF. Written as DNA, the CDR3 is TGCAGCGTCCGACAGGTTAAAGACACTGAAGCTTTCTTT.

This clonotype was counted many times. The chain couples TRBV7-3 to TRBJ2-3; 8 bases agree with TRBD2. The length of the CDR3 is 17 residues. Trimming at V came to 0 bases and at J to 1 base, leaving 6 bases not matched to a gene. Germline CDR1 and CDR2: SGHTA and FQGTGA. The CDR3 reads CASSLTSAGARTDTQYF. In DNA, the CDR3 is TGTGCCAGCAGCTTAACATCAGCGGGGGCCCGCACAGATACGCAGTATTTT.

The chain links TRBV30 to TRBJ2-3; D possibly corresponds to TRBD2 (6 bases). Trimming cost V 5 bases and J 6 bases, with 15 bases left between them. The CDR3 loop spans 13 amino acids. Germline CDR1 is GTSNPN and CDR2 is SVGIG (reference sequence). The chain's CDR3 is CAWAGDSADTQYF. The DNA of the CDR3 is TGTGCCTGGGCTGGGGACTCCGCGGATACGCAGTATTTT.

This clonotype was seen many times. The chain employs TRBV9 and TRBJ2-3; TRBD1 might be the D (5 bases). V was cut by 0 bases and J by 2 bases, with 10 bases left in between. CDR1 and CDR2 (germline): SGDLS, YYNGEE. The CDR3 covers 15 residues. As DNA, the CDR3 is TGTGCCAGCAGCGTAGAGGGGCTATACACAGATACGCAGTATTTT. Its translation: CASSVEGLYTDTQYF.

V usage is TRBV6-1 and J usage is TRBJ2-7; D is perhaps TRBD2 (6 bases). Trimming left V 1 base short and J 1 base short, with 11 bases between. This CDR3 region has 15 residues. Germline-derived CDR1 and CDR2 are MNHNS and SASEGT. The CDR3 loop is CASSEVGGVSYEQYF. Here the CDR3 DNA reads TGTGCCAGCAGTGAAGTCGGAGGGGTATCCTACGAGCAGTACTTC.

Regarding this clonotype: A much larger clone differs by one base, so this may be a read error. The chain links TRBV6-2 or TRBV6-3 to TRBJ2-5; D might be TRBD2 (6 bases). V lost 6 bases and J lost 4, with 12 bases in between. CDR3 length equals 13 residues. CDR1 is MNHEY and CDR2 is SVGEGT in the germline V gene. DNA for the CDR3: TGTGCCAGCAGGGGGCCAGCGGGAGAGACCCAGTACTTC. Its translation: CASRGPAGETQYF.

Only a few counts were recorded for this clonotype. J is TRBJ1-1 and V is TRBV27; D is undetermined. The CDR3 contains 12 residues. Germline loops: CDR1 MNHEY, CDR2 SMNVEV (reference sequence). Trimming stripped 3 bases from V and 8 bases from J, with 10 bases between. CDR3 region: CASSFLGREAFF. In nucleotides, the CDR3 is TGTGCCAGCAGTTTTCTGGGCAGGGAAGCTTTCTTT.

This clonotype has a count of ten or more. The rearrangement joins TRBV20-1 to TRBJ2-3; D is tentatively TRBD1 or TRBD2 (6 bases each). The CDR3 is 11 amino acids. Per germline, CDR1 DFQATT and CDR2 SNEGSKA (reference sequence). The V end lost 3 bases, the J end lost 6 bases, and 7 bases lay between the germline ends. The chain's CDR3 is CSARGGDTQYF. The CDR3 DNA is TGCAGTGCTAGGGGGGGCGATACGCAGTATTTT.

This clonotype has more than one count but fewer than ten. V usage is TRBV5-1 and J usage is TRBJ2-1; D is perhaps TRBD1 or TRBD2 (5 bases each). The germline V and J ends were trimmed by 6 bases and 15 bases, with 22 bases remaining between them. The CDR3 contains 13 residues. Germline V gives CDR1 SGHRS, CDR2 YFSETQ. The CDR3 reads CASTLGVDFPWFF. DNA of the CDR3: TGCGCCAGCACCCTGGGGGTGGACTTCCCTTGGTTCTTC.

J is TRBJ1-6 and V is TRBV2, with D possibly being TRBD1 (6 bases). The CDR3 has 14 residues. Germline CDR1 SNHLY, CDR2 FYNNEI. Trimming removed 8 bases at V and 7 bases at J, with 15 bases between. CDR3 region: CASGRQDRNSPLHF. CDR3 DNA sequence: TGTGCCAGCGGGAGACAGGATCGAAATTCACCCCTCCACTTT. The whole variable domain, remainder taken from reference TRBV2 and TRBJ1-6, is EPEVTQTPSHQVTQMGQEVILRCVPISNHLYFYWYRQILGQKVEFLVSFYNNEISEKSEIFDDQFSVERPDGSNFTLKIRSTKLEDSAMYFCASGRQDRNSPLHFGNGTRLTVT.

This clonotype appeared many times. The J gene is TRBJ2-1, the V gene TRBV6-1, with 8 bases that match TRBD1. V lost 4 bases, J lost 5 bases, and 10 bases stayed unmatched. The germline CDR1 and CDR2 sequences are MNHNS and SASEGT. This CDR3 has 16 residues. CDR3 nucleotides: TGTGCCAGCAGTGGGATCCGGGACAGGAGCAACAATGAGCAGTTCTTC. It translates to CASSGIRDRSNNEQFF.

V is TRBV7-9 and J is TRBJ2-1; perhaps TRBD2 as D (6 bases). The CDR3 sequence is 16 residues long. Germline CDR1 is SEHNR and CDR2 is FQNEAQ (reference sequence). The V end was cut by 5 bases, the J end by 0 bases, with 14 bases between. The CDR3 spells CASSPLLEGSYNEQFF. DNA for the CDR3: TGTGCCAGCAGCCCCCTCTTGGAGGGCTCCTACAATGAGCAGTTCTTC.